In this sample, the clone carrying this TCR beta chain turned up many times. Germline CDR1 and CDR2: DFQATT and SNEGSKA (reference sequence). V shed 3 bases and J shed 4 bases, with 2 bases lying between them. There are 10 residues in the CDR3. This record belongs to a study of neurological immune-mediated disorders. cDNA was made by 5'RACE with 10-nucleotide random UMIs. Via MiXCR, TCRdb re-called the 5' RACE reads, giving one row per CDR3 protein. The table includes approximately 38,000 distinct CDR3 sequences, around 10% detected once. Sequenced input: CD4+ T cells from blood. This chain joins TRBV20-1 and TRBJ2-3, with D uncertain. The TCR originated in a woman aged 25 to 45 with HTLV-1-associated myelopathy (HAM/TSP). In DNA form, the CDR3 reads TGCAGTGCTAGCGCAGATACGCAGTATTTT. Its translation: CSASADTQYF.